Below are 27 T cell receptor beta chains sequenced from a single sample in a study of T-cell memory formation after mild COVID-19 (dated by TCRdb to the early 2020s). Libraries were built with 5' RACE. Sequencing was performed on an Illumina NovaSeq 6000. TCRdb ran its own pipeline on the public reads, namely fastp trimming at Q25 and MiXCR clone calling, and kept in-frame beta chains. Rows matching on CDR3 protein sequence are summarized as one entry with the most common DNA and genes. The sample contains roughly 150,000 distinct CDR3 sequences, roughly 15% of them found a single time. The ten largest clones capture 13% to 15% of the sample. The sample comprised PBMCs or a T cell subset sorted from them (not recorded which). All receptors derive from an adult woman who had mild COVID-19 (a few samples of this study predate the infection). The sample titles of this study are shuffled in the database, so cell type and time point are left out; the donor was told from shared clones.

The chain employs TRBV14 and TRBJ2-3, with D perhaps matching TRBD1 (6 bases). V lost 0 bases to trimming and J lost 5 bases, with 9 bases between them. This CDR3 has 14 amino acids. Germline V gene data show CDR1 as SGHDN and CDR2 as FVKESK. CDR3 DNA: TGTGCCAGCAGCCAAGACGTACAGGGAGATACGCAGTATTTT. Translated, it gives CASSQDVQGDTQYF.

The CDR3 loop reads CASSQDRSGNTIYF. The CDR3 coding sequence is TGCGCCAGCAGCCAAGATAGGTCTGGAAACACCATATATTTT. The V and J genes are TRBV4-3 and TRBJ1-3; D not resolved. V was trimmed by 0 bases and J by 1 base, leaving 4 bases between them. Germline V gene data show CDR1 as LGHNA and CDR2 as YSLEER. The CDR3 runs 14 residues.

This clonotype was observed a few times. The V gene is TRBV11-2, the J gene TRBJ2-2, with 8 bases identical to TRBD2. V gave up 11 bases and J gave up 2 bases; unmatched junction bases: 7. Germline CDR1 and CDR2: SGHAT and FQNNGV. This CDR3 has 14 residues. The CDR3 here is CAGRGGTNTGELFF. CDR3 nucleotides: TGTGCCGGCCGCGGGGGGACCAACACCGGGGAGCTGTTTTTT. The whole variable domain, filled in from reference TRBV11-2 and TRBJ2-2, reads EAGVAQSPRYKIIEKRQSVAFWCNPISGHATLYWYQQILGQGPKLLIQFQNNGVVDDSQLPKDRFSAERLKGVDSTLKIQPAKLEDSAVYLCAGRGGTNTGELFFGEGSRLTVL.

The gene calls are TRBV4-1 and TRBJ2-7; maybe TRBD1 (6 bases). Germline CDR1 is MGHRA and CDR2 is YSYEKL. Trimming took 4 bases from V and 7 from J, leaving 17 bases between them. The CDR3 spans 14 residues. The CDR3 sequence is CASSPLTGLPEQYF. In nucleotides, the CDR3 is TGCGCCAGCAGCCCCCTGACAGGTCTCCCGGAGCAGTACTTC.

This rearrangement joins TRBV27 to TRBJ2-1, with D possibly called TRBD1 or TRBD2 (6 bases each). The germline V and J ends were trimmed by 8 bases and 5 bases, with 16 bases remaining between them. The CDR3 is made up of 14 amino acids. CDR1 and CDR2 (germline): MNHEY, SMNVEV (reference sequence). The CDR3 DNA sequence: TGTGCCAGCGGGGGGCTAGCGCTGCACAATGAGCAGTTCTTC. It is translated as CASGGLALHNEQFF.

This clonotype has only a few counts. The chain is built from TRBV6-2 or TRBV6-3 and TRBJ2-5, with D possibly being TRBD2 (5 bases). Between the trimmed V and J ends, which lost 8 bases and 2 bases, there was a span of 15 bases. CDR3 length: 14 residues. Germline CDR1 reads MNHEY; CDR2 reads SVGEGT. The CDR3 coding sequence is TGTGCCAGCCGGTTCCGGGATGATCAAGAGACCCAGTACTTC. Residues: CASRFRDDQETQYF.

This clonotype was detected only a few times. V gene TRBV30 combines with J gene TRBJ2-5; TRBD2 matches at 10 bases. Germline V CDR1 and CDR2: GTSNPN, SVGIG (reference sequence). Germline trimming cut 2 bases from V and 3 bases from J; bases unmatched to any gene: 6. The CDR3 length is 15 residues. CDR3 DNA sequence: TGTGCCTGGAGTAGAGGGACTAGCGCGAAAGAGACCCAGTACTTC. It translates to CAWSRGTSAKETQYF.

The V and J genes are TRBV7-7 and TRBJ2-3; no clear D gene. The V and J ends lost 4 bases and 5 bases respectively, with 10 bases between them. Germline values: CDR1 SSHAT, CDR2 FNYEAQ (reference sequence). The CDR3 runs to 13 residues. DNA of the CDR3: TGTGCCAGCAGCTGGCGTCTGGGAGATACGCAGTATTTT. It yields the protein CASSWRLGDTQYF.

CDR3: CASSLWGSAGNTIYF. Written as DNA, the CDR3 is TGTGCCAGCAGTTTGTGGGGGTCGGCTGGAAACACCATATATTTT. The V call is TRBV12-3 or TRBV12-4, the J call TRBJ1-3; perhaps TRBD1 as D (5 bases). The ends were cut back, 3 bases at V and 2 bases at J, with 11 bases in the middle. The CDR3 spans 15 residues.

The chain is built from TRBV7-2 and TRBJ2-3; possibly TRBD1 or TRBD2 for D (5 bases each). Trimming shortened V by 5 bases and J by 0 bases, and 12 bases separated the two germline ends. The CDR3 runs to 15 residues. Per germline, CDR1 SGHTA and CDR2 FQGNSA. The CDR3 is CASSVGTASTDTQYF. The CDR3 nucleotides are TGTGCCAGCAGCGTTGGGACGGCGAGCACAGATACGCAGTATTTT. The full variable domain, with the rest looked up from reference TRBV7-2 and TRBJ2-3, is GAGVSQSPSNKVTEKGKDVELRCDPISGHTALYWYRQSLGQGLEFLIYFQGNSAPDKSGLPSDRFSAERTGGSVSTLTIQRTQQEDSAVYLCASSVGTASTDTQYFGPGTRLTVL.

This clonotype has only a few counts. The chain couples TRBV5-1 to TRBJ2-7; unclear D gene. Germline V gene data show CDR1 as SGHRS and CDR2 as YFSETQ. V lost 10 bases, J lost 3 bases, and 26 bases lay in between. The CDR3 covers 16 residues. The CDR3 is CASLAEPSTRLYEQYF. The CDR3 nucleotides are TGCGCCTCCCTCGCTGAGCCTTCCACCCGCCTCTACGAGCAGTACTTC. Using reference TRBV5-1 and TRBJ2-7 for the parts outside the CDR3, the full variable domain is KAGVTQTPRYLIKTRGQQVTLSCSPISGHRSVSWYQQTPGQGLQFLFEYFSETQRNKGNFPGRFSGRQFSNSRSEMNVSTLELGDSALYLCASLAEPSTRLYEQYFGPGTRLTVT.

The rearrangement links TRBV5-6 to TRBJ2-1, with no clear D. CDR1 and CDR2 from the germline V gene are SGHDT and YYEEEE. The CDR3 sequence is 15 residues long. V lost 2 bases and J 8 bases, leaving 17 bases between the germline ends. CDR3 region: CASSLIGPTHDEQFF. Here the CDR3 DNA reads TGTGCCAGCAGCTTAATCGGTCCCACACACGATGAGCAGTTCTTC.

In this sample, this clonotype turned up many times. The gene calls are TRBV5-1 and TRBJ2-5; possibly TRBD2 for D (6 bases). In germline, CDR1 is SGHRS, CDR2 YFSETQ. This CDR3 spans 14 amino acids. Trimming removed 0 bases at V and 4 bases at J, with 10 bases between. The CDR3 region has the DNA TGCGCCAGCAGCTTGGCCACCGGGGGAGAGACCCAGTACTTC. Its protein product is CASSLATGGETQYF.

This clonotype was picked up a small number of times. The CDR3 loop is CASSTLPGRLDEKLFF. CDR3 in DNA: TGCGCCAGCAGCACTCTACCGGGACGACTAGATGAAAAACTGTTTTTT. V and J are TRBV5-1 and TRBJ1-4, with D perhaps matching TRBD1 (5 bases). With 4 bases removed from V and 6 bases from J, the gap between germline ends came to 19 bases. This CDR3 has 16 amino acids. CDR1 SGHRS and CDR2 YFSETQ come from the germline V gene.

This clonotype was observed a handful of times. The chain has TRBV5-4 and TRBJ2-3; weak D call: TRBD2 (6 bases). Per the germline V gene, CDR1 is SGHNT and CDR2 is YYREEE (reference sequence). The CDR3 loop spans 17 amino acids. V was clipped by 3 bases and J by 4 bases, with 21 bases between them. DNA for the CDR3: TGTGCCAGCAGCTCCCCCACCTTTCCAGCGGGCGCAGATACGCAGTATTTT. It is translated as CASSSPTFPAGADTQYF.

This clonotype was counted between two and nine times. The chain recombines TRBV5-1 with TRBJ2-5, with 7 bases lining up with TRBD1. Losses at the gene ends were 4 bases for V and 5 bases for J; bases not matched to a gene: 5. The CDR3 is 13 residues long. Per the germline V gene, CDR1 is SGHRS and CDR2 is YFSETQ. The CDR3 loop is CASSMIQGETQYF. CDR3 coding DNA: TGCGCCAGCAGCATGATACAGGGGGAGACCCAGTACTTC.

The chain joins TRBV5-1 to TRBJ2-4; D gene unclear. The germline V gene encodes CDR1 SGHRS and CDR2 YFSETQ. V shed 0 bases and J shed 5 bases, with 12 bases lying between them. This CDR3 has 15 residues. CDR3 sequence (DNA): TGCGCCAGCAGCTTGGAAGGCAGCCTGGAAAACATTCAGTACTTC. Its translation is CASSLEGSLENIQYF.

This chain links TRBV12-3 or TRBV12-4 with TRBJ2-7, with 10 bases fitting TRBD2. The CDR3 has 17 amino acids. V dropped 5 bases and J dropped 9; count of bases not matched to a gene: 19. The CDR3 is CASSPRTSGGATARQYF. CDR3 DNA sequence: TGTGCCAGCAGTCCTCGGACTAGCGGAGGCGCGACGGCCAGGCAGTACTTC.

This clonotype was seen just once. This chain links TRBV27 with TRBJ1-6, with 11 bases that match TRBD1. The CDR3 loop spans 15 amino acids. Germline V gives CDR1 MNHEY, CDR2 SMNVEV (reference sequence). J lost 8 bases, V lost 3 bases, and 3 bases had no gene match. CDR3 nucleotide sequence: TGTGCCAGCAGTTTCCGGGACAGGGGGTATTCACCCCTCCACTTT. Protein product: CASSFRDRGYSPLHF.

The CDR3, as DNA: TGCAGCGTTGAGGGGAGTCCGGGGGCCCTCCAAGAGACCCAGTACTTC. Its protein is CSVEGSPGALQETQYF. The V call is TRBV29-1, the J call TRBJ2-5, with D perhaps matching TRBD1 or TRBD2 (6 bases each). Looked up from germline, CDR1 is SQVTM and CDR2 is ANQGSEA. V was trimmed by 3 bases and J by 1 base, leaving 18 bases between them. This CDR3 is 16 amino acids long.

The chain employs TRBV5-5 and TRBJ2-3; 8 bases line up with TRBD1. V shed 3 bases, J shed 0 bases, and the junction held 12 bases outside the gene matches. CDR3 size: 18 residues. Germline V lookup: CDR1 SGHKS, CDR2 YYEKEE (reference sequence). The CDR3 protein is CASSWWDPGQDSTDTQYF. As DNA, the CDR3 is TGTGCCAGCAGCTGGTGGGACCCGGGACAGGATAGCACAGATACGCAGTATTTT.

The rearrangement joins TRBV5-1 to TRBJ2-1; D assignment may be TRBD1 or TRBD2 (5 bases each). CDR3 length: 14 residues. Trimming pared 4 bases from V and 5 bases from J, leaving 13 bases between. The germline V gene has CDR1 SGHRS and CDR2 YFSETQ. The CDR3 loop reads CASSHRDGDNEQFF. The DNA of the CDR3 is TGCGCCAGCAGCCACCGGGACGGTGACAATGAGCAGTTCTTC.

The chain combines TRBV7-9 with TRBJ2-1; 9 bases are a match to TRBD2. The CDR3 loop spans 16 amino acids. Germline V lookup: CDR1 SEHNR, CDR2 FQNEAQ (reference sequence). V was pared by 1 base and J by 7 bases, with 8 bases of the junction left unmatched. The CDR3 sequence is CASSLVGAGGSNEQFF. The CDR3 nucleotides read TGTGCCAGCAGCTTAGTGGGAGCGGGGGGTTCAAATGAGCAGTTCTTC.

The chain uses TRBV4-2 and TRBJ2-3; maybe TRBD2 (6 bases). V was trimmed by 4 bases and J by 2 bases, leaving 13 bases between them. Germline V gene sequence: CDR1 LGHNA, CDR2 YNFKEQ. The CDR3 has 15 residues. CDR3: CASSLGGYLTDTQYF. The CDR3 DNA follows: TGTGCCAGCAGCCTTGGGGGGTACCTCACAGATACGCAGTATTTT.

This clonotype showed up just a few times. The chain combines TRBV25-1 with TRBJ2-7; no clear D gene. The CDR3 runs to 13 residues. Germline V gene data show CDR1 as MGHDK and CDR2 as SYGVNS. The V gene lost 4 bases and the J gene lost 5 bases, with 12 bases spanning the gap. The CDR3: CASSGRLNHEQYF. The CDR3 DNA follows: TGTGCCAGCAGTGGGCGCTTAAACCACGAGCAGTACTTC.

J is TRBJ2-1 and V is TRBV30; TRBD2 matches at 8 bases. Germline lookup yields CDR1 GTSNPN and CDR2 SVGIG (reference sequence). This CDR3 comprises 15 residues. The V segment lost 6 bases and the J segment 1 base; nucleotides outside the gene matches: 8. The CDR3 region is CACGPIAGSYNEQFF. CDR3 DNA sequence: TGTGCCTGTGGGCCGATAGCGGGGTCCTACAATGAGCAGTTCTTC.

This clonotype was seen a handful of times. The chain has TRBV9 and TRBJ2-3; 12 bases match TRBD2. CDR1 is SGDLS, CDR2 YYNGEE, per germline. The CDR3 contains 17 residues. Unmatched junction bases numbered 9, after V lost 3 bases and J lost 4 bases. Written as DNA, the CDR3 is TGTGCCAGCAGCGCAGGGATACTAGCGGGGGGACCAGATACGCAGTATTTT. Amino acid sequence: CASSAGILAGGPDTQYF.